This T cell receptor (beta chain) was retrieved from a study of blood T cells in healthy people across ages. Study-level findings and limits: Older age went with lower TCR beta diversity per million T cells, in a roughly linear way.

A sample-barcoded 5' primer and a J-beta primer mix were used in a second PCR of roughly 7 to 11 cycles. Tags on each cDNA molecule came from a template-switch adaptor with 12 random nucleotides. Each CDR3 protein gets one entry after TCRdb re-called the 5' RACE reads with MiXCR. Of about 1.1 million distinct CDR3 sequences in the sample, more than 30% were seen once. Germline CDR1 is MNHNY and CDR2 is SVGAGI (reference sequence). The CDR3 sequence is 13 residues long. With V trimmed by 7 bases and J by 3 bases, 5 bases remained unmatched. Turning to this clonotype: What it recognizes is unknown.

The sequence was obtained from a man aged 18 to 29 in good health. The sequenced sample consisted of blood. The rearrangement uses TRBV6-6 and TRBJ1-1, with 7 positions matching TRBD1. The CDR3 DNA is TGTGCCAGCACCCAAGACAGGGACACTGAAGCTTTCTTT. Its translation is CASTQDRDTEAFF.